One sample yielded the 6 T cell receptor beta chains listed below, sequenced in a study of T cells in Graves' hyperthyroidism and ophthalmopathy. TCR beta CDR3 regions were amplified from RNA transcripts. Initially, a first-round RT-PCR of the TCR CDR3 employed the HTBI primer set. TCRdb redid the calling of the multiplex PCR reads with MiXCR, one entry per CDR3 protein. Among around 240,000 distinct CDR3 sequences listed, approximately 16% were seen once. The sample was blood. The receptors here all came from a woman under 30 with Graves' ophthalmopathy.

The chain couples TRBV28 to TRBJ2-1; a possible D gene is TRBD2 (7 bases). This CDR3 comprises 12 residues. Germline CDR1 reads MDHEN; CDR2 reads SYDVKM. The germline V and J ends were trimmed by 6 bases and 8 bases, with 11 bases remaining between them. CDR3 coding DNA: TGTGCCAGCAGGGGGGGGGGCTATGAGCAGTTCTTC. Translation gives CASRGGGYEQFF.

This clonotype was detected many times. The rearrangement links TRBV2 to TRBJ1-1; a weak D match, TRBD1 (6 bases). Germline V gene sequence: CDR1 SNHLY, CDR2 FYNNEI. The V gene lost 6 bases and the J gene lost 0 bases, with 17 bases spanning the gap. The length of the CDR3 is 16 residues. The CDR3 loop reads CASRGSRGGMNTEAFF. Written as DNA, the CDR3 is TGTGCCAGCAGAGGTTCCAGGGGAGGGATGAACACTGAAGCTTTCTTT.

The sample holds many counts of this clonotype. The J gene is TRBJ1-5, the V gene TRBV20-1; D gene uncertain. Germline CDR1 is DFQATT and CDR2 is SNEGSKA (reference sequence). Trimming removed 0 bases at V and 8 bases at J, with 8 bases between. The CDR3 covers 12 residues. The CDR3 DNA follows: TGCAGTGCTAGAGATGGTCAAGAGCCCCAGCATTTT. Its translation: CSARDGQEPQHF.

This clonotype has a count of ten or more. The V call is TRBV27, the J call TRBJ2-7; 10 positions match TRBD2. Trimming took 6 bases from V and 5 from J; bases not matched to a gene: 10. The CDR3 runs to 15 residues. Germline lookup yields CDR1 MNHEY and CDR2 SMNVEV (reference sequence). CDR3 bases: TGTGCCAGCAGCCGCCCCGGGACTAGCGCCCACGAGCAGTACTTC. This codes for CASSRPGTSAHEQYF.

A few counts support this clonotype. A much larger clone differs by one base, so this may be a read error. The CDR3 carries no conserved terminal phenylalanine or tryptophan, so it likely arises from a read error. The CDR3 reads CASSLVSPGLAGNYNEQFS. For the CDR3, the DNA is TGTGCCAGCAGCTTAGTAAGTCCAGGACTAGCGGGAAACTACAATGAGCAGTTCTCC. The rearrangement links TRBV7-6 to TRBJ2-1; 12 nucleotides agree with TRBD2. V was pared by 1 base and J by 3 bases, with 10 bases of the junction left unmatched. CDR3 length equals 19 residues. The germline CDR1 and CDR2 sequences are SGHVS and FNYEAQ.

The chain employs TRBV12-3 or TRBV12-4 and TRBJ2-3, with D tentatively TRBD2 (5 bases). The CDR3 sequence is 12 residues long. Trimming took off 10 bases at V and 6 bases at J, with 14 bases between the two ends. The CDR3 DNA is TGTGCCATCCAGCCGGAGGTGGATACGCAGTATTTT. Its translation is CAIQPEVDTQYF.